The clone carrying this TCR beta chain was observed a handful of times. The data were obtained in a study of blood T cells in healthy people across ages. PCR was performed a second time for about 6 to 12 cycles using a sample-barcoded 5' primer and a J-beta primer mix. TCRdb re-called the 5' RACE reads through MiXCR, storing one row per CDR3 protein. The sample lists fewer than 2,000,000 distinct CDR3 sequences; roughly 32% were seen once. Trimming cost V 5 bases and J 6 bases; bases outside gene matches: 14. The CDR3 has 15 residues. CDR1 is SQVTM and CDR2 is ANQGSEA in the germline V gene. This receptor was identified in a young woman in good health. Specimen: blood. This rearrangement joins TRBV29-1 to TRBJ2-3; 7 bases map to TRBD1. The CDR3 nucleotides are TGCAGCGTTCACCCCCTACGACAGGGTGGGGATACGCAGTATTTT. It is translated as CSVHPLRQGGDTQYF.